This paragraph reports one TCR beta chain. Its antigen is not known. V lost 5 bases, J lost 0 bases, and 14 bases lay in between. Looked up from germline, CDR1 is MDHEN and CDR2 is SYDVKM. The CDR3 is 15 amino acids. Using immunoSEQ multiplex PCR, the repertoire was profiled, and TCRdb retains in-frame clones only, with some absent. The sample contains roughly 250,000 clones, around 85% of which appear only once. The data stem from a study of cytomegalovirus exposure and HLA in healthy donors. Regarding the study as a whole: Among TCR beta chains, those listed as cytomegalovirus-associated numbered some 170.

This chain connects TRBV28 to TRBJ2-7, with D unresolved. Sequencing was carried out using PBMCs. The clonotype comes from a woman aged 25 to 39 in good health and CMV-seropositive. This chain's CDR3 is CASSLRMSLSYEQYF. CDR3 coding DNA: TGTGCCAGCAGTCTCCGAATGAGCCTCTCCTACGAGCAGTACTTC.